The 21 T cell receptor beta chains below come from one sample, sequenced in a study of CD8 T cells in ankylosing spondylitis (dated by TCRdb to the late 2010s). The library was generated by 5' RACE. TCRdb shows the sequencer as Illumina HiSeq 2500. TCRdb reran the public reads through fastp at Q25 and MiXCR, keeping productive beta chains. Every entry covers one CDR3 protein and lists the most common genes and DNA from its rows. Counted in this sample were 30,000 to 40,000 distinct CDR3 sequences; 7.2% of them appeared once. About 10% of the sample comes from the top ten. Sequencing was done on a sample of blood, either unsorted or a sorted T cell fraction (not recorded which). The receptors derive from a male donor with ankylosing spondylitis or in good health (not recorded which).

This clonotype was seen many times. This chain joins TRBV5-1 and TRBJ2-2; D unclear. V was cut by 1 base and J by 8 bases, with 3 bases left in between. From germline, CDR1 is SGHRS and CDR2 YFSETQ. The CDR3 runs 11 residues. CDR3 coding DNA: TGCGCCAGCAGCTTGCAAGGGGAGCTGTTTTTT. This translates into CASSLQGELFF.

This clonotype was seen at least ten times. This chain uses TRBV29-1 with TRBJ1-1; TRBD1 might be the D (6 bases). Trimming pared 4 bases from V and 6 bases from J, leaving 15 bases between. CDR3 length: 13 amino acids. CDR1 and CDR2 from the germline V gene are SQVTM and ANQGSEA. The CDR3 spells CSVVGGRGAEAFF. CDR3 nucleotides: TGCAGCGTTGTCGGGGGCCGTGGCGCTGAAGCTTTCTTT.

This clonotype appeared a single time. The CDR3 does not end in the conserved phenylalanine or tryptophan, so this is likely a read error. The genes are TRBV7-3 and TRBJ2-7, with a possible D match to TRBD2 (6 bases). The CDR3 runs 15 residues. The germline CDR1 and CDR2 sequences are SGHTA and FQGTGA. The CDR3 region is CVSSLTAGPTYEQYL. The CDR3 DNA reads as TGTGTCAGCAGCTTAACGGCGGGACCAACCTACGAGCAGTACCTC.

Only a few counts were recorded for this clonotype. The chain links TRBV7-1 to TRBJ2-7; D possibly corresponds to TRBD1 (5 bases). TRBV7-1 qualifies as an ORF whose function is uncertain. V lost 3 bases, J lost 3 bases, and 9 bases lay in between. This CDR3 is built from 13 residues. Written as DNA, the CDR3 is TGTGCCAGCAGCTCGACAGCATTCTACGAGCAGTACTTC. This sequence encodes CASSSTAFYEQYF.

This clonotype was detected many times. The V call is TRBV20-1, the J call TRBJ1-1; no firm D call. Germline CDR1 DFQATT, CDR2 SNEGSKA (reference sequence). The CDR3 sequence is 13 residues long. V shed 5 bases and J shed 1 base, with 11 bases lying between them. CDR3 protein: CSAAPYENTEAFF. CDR3 coding DNA: TGCAGTGCTGCCCCCTACGAGAACACTGAAGCTTTCTTT.

This clonotype was found a few times. This sequence joins TRBV7-2 and TRBJ2-1; a possible D gene is TRBD2 (6 bases). V was clipped by 1 base and J by 9 bases, with 10 bases between them. The CDR3 has 13 amino acids. The V gene's germline CDR1 is SGHTA and CDR2 FQGNSA. This CDR3 is CASSLVREAEQFF. Written as DNA, the CDR3 is TGTGCCAGCAGCTTAGTTAGGGAGGCTGAGCAGTTCTTC.

This chain joins TRBV5-1 and TRBJ1-3; 7 nucleotides agree with TRBD1. CDR1 and CDR2 (germline): SGHRS, YFSETQ. The CDR3 sequence is 14 residues long. With 7 bases clipped from V and 0 bases from J, the junction kept 4 bases outside the gene matches. The DNA of the CDR3 is TGCGCCAGCGGACAGGAGAGCTCTGGAAACACCATATATTTT. Encoded protein: CASGQESSGNTIYF.

This clonotype was detected many times. V usage is TRBV12-3 or TRBV12-4 and J usage is TRBJ2-2; D is perhaps TRBD2 (5 bases). The CDR3 runs 14 residues. V was clipped by 8 bases and J by 0 bases, with 10 bases between them. The CDR3 DNA sequence: TGTGCCAGCTCTAGCATCCCGAACACCGGGGAGCTGTTTTTT. It translates to CASSSIPNTGELFF.

In this sample, this clonotype turned up many times. The chain is built from TRBV11-2 and TRBJ1-4; D gene uncertain. The CDR3 length is 13 residues. CDR1 and CDR2 (germline): SGHAT, FQNNGV. The V end lost 11 bases, the J end lost 4 bases, and 14 bases lay between the germline ends. CDR3 region: CASGRTINEKLFF. CDR3 bases: TGTGCCTCTGGACGGACTATTAATGAAAAACTGTTTTTT.

This clonotype was counted many times. The rearrangement links TRBV20-1 to TRBJ2-1; possibly TRBD1 or TRBD2 for D (7 bases each). The ends were cut back, 5 bases at V and 0 bases at J, with 20 bases in the middle. The germline gives CDR1 DFQATT, CDR2 SNEGSKA (reference sequence). CDR3 length: 17 amino acids. The CDR3 region is CSAGGRGLSLSYNEQFF. DNA of the CDR3: TGCAGTGCTGGAGGGAGGGGGCTTTCCCTCTCCTACAATGAGCAGTTCTTC.

This clonotype has ten or more counts. J is TRBJ1-5 and V is TRBV20-1; a weak D match, TRBD1 (6 bases). This CDR3 is 19 amino acids long. The ends were cut back, 1 base at V and 0 bases at J, with 22 bases in the middle. The V gene's germline CDR1 is DFQATT and CDR2 SNEGSKA (reference sequence). DNA for the CDR3: TGCAGTGCTAGAGGTCGCAGGGGTGGGTTTACAAATAGCAATCAGCCCCAGCATTTT. Amino acids: CSARGRRGGFTNSNQPQHF.

This clonotype occurred many times. The J gene is TRBJ2-6, the V gene TRBV5-1, with D perhaps matching TRBD1 (6 bases). Germline CDR1 and CDR2: SGHRS and YFSETQ. This CDR3 spans 15 amino acids. Trimming took 2 bases from V and 2 from J, leaving 8 bases between them. The CDR3 loop reads CASSLTGTGANVLTF. CDR3 nucleotides: TGCGCCAGCAGCTTAACAGGGACTGGGGCCAACGTCCTGACTTTC.

This clonotype was counted at least ten times. Written as DNA, the CDR3 is TGCGCCAGCAGCTTGGATATCCAGGTGAACACTGAAGCTTTCTTT. It encodes CASSLDIQVNTEAFF. The V call is TRBV5-1, the J call TRBJ1-1; D remains unclear. The V end lost 0 bases, the J end lost 0 bases, and 9 bases lay between the germline ends. Germline-derived CDR1 and CDR2 are SGHRS and YFSETQ. This CDR3 has 15 amino acids.

Details on this clonotype: One junction end disagrees with the germline gene, perhaps due to a read error. The rearrangement uses TRBV5-1 and TRBJ2-1; D uncertain. Germline CDR1 is SGHRS and CDR2 is YFSETQ. The CDR3 sequence is 14 residues long. This CDR3 is CASSLGSVYNEHSF. The CDR3 DNA is TGCGCCAGCAGCTTGGGGTCGGTGTACAATGAGCATTCCTTC. Full variable domain (remainder filled in from reference TRBV5-1 and TRBJ2-1): KAGVTQTPRYLIKTRGQQVTLSCSPISGHRSVSWYQQTPGQGLQFLFEYFSETQRNKGNFPGRFSGRQFSNSRSEMNVSTLELGDSALYLCASSLGSVYNEHSFGPGTRLTVL.

The chain links TRBV29-1 to TRBJ1-1; no firm D call. CDR3 length equals 12 residues. The V gene's germline CDR1 is SQVTM and CDR2 ANQGSEA. The V end lost 5 bases, the J end lost 0 bases, and 7 bases lay between the germline ends. This chain's CDR3 is CSVFKVNTEAFF. DNA of the CDR3: TGCAGCGTTTTTAAGGTGAACACTGAAGCTTTCTTT. Together with reference TRBV29-1 and TRBJ1-1, the CDR3 gives the full variable domain: SAVISQKPSRDICQRGTSLTIQCQVDSQVTMMFWYRQQPGQSLTLIATANQGSEATYESGFVIDKFPISRPNLTFSTLTVSNMSPEDSSIYLCSVFKVNTEAFFGQGTRLTVV.

This clonotype has just a few counts. The rearrangement joins TRBV15 to TRBJ2-7, with D perhaps TRBD1 (6 bases). This CDR3 is built from 13 residues. V gave up 5 bases and J gave up 3 bases, with 11 bases separating them. From germline, CDR1 is LNHNV and CDR2 YYDKDF (reference sequence). The CDR3 spells CATSPDRSYEQYF. The DNA for the CDR3 is TGTGCCACCAGCCCTGACAGGAGCTACGAGCAGTACTTC.

The table lists this clonotype with many counts. The V gene is TRBV28, the J gene TRBJ1-1, with unresolved D. This CDR3 contains 16 residues. V was trimmed by 2 bases and J by 3 bases, leaving 16 bases between them. The germline gives CDR1 MDHEN, CDR2 SYDVKM. For the CDR3, the DNA is TGTGCCAGCAGTTTACCCTCCTCGGTAGCGTACACTGAAGCTTTCTTT. This sequence encodes CASSLPSSVAYTEAFF.

This clonotype has a count of ten or more. V usage is TRBV29-1 and J usage is TRBJ2-5; 9 bases are shared with TRBD2. V lost 4 bases, J lost 3 bases, and 12 bases stayed unmatched. The CDR3 is 16 amino acids. The germline V gene encodes CDR1 SQVTM and CDR2 ANQGSEA. The CDR3 region is CSVGGGVAGAEETQYF. The CDR3 bases are TGCAGCGTTGGGGGGGGGGTAGCGGGAGCGGAAGAGACCCAGTACTTC.

This clonotype was seen many times. The rearrangement links TRBV14 to TRBJ2-5; D might be TRBD1 (5 bases). The CDR3 loop spans 14 amino acids. The V end was cut by 1 base, the J end by 7 bases, with 13 bases between. Per germline, CDR1 SGHDN and CDR2 FVKESK. The chain's CDR3 is CASSQATIQGTQYF. CDR3 DNA: TGTGCCAGCAGCCAAGCGACAATCCAGGGGACCCAGTACTTC.

This clonotype is classed as medium-sized. The rearrangement uses TRBV5-6 and TRBJ1-1; 8 bases are shared with TRBD1. Losses at the gene ends were 4 bases for V and 3 bases for J; bases not matched to a gene: 5. CDR1 and CDR2 (germline): SGHDT, YYEEEE. The CDR3 loop spans 14 amino acids. The CDR3 sequence is CASSQGTGDTEAFF. The CDR3 nucleotides read TGTGCCAGCAGCCAAGGGACAGGCGACACTGAAGCTTTCTTT.

This clonotype was observed many times. J is TRBJ2-7 and V is TRBV18, with 8 bases that match TRBD1. Trimming removed 8 bases from V and 1 base from J; junction bases left unmatched: 4. CDR3 length: 13 amino acids. The germline V gene encodes CDR1 KGHSH and CDR2 LQKENI. The CDR3 here is CASQRTGSYEQYF. The CDR3 DNA sequence: TGTGCCAGCCAGCGGACAGGGTCCTACGAGCAGTACTTC.